Below, 19 T cell receptor beta chains from the same sample are listed, as sequenced in a study of tumor and adjacent non-tumor tissue in lung cancer. The template was RNA from unsorted bulk tissue. This non-tumor lung sample came from over 3 cm beyond the tumor edge. TCRbeta libraries were built with three rounds of nested PCR, modified from ARM-PCR. TCRdb analysed the multiplex PCR reads with MiXCR anew, one entry per CDR3 protein. Among about 90,000 distinct CDR3 sequences, 65% to 80% were seen once, and the ten largest hold 21%. The source material was distant non-tumor lung tissue. Every receptor here comes from a woman between 50 and 59 years old with non-small cell lung cancer.

This clonotype is labeled medium-sized. V gene TRBV14 combines with J gene TRBJ1-3; 7 nucleotides line up with TRBD1. The length of the CDR3 is 15 residues. V was pared by 3 bases and J by 5 bases, with 7 bases of the junction left unmatched. The germline CDR1 and CDR2 sequences are SGHDN and FVKESK. CDR3 loop: CASSQDRTLRNTIYF. The CDR3 DNA follows: TGTGCCAGCAGCCAGGACAGGACACTGAGAAACACCATATATTTT.

A word on this clonotype: Without the conserved terminal phenylalanine or tryptophan, this CDR3 likely stems from a read error. V usage is TRBV29-1 and J usage is TRBJ2-3; D perhaps matches TRBD2 (6 bases). From germline, CDR1 is SQVTM and CDR2 ANQGSEA. The CDR3 is 14 amino acids. The V end was cut by 4 bases, the J end by 5 bases, with 16 bases between. This CDR3 is CSVAGTGAGDTQYP. The CDR3 DNA follows: TGCAGCGTTGCCGGGACTGGAGCAGGAGATACGCAGTATCCT.

This chain joins TRBV11-1 and TRBJ2-7, with 8 bases fitting TRBD1. Trimming took 4 bases from V and 13 from J; bases not matched to a gene: 24. Germline values: CDR1 SGHAT, CDR2 FQDESV (reference sequence). The CDR3 is 17 amino acids. Written as DNA, the CDR3 is TGTGCCAGCAGCTGGGAAAATCAGGGGGCTCACTACTACGAACAATACTTC. Protein: CASSWENQGAHYYEQYF.

Remarks on this clonotype: One end of the junction varies from germline; a read error may be responsible. The chain links TRBV12-3 or TRBV12-4 to TRBJ2-2; 9 bases line up with TRBD1. This CDR3 region has 16 residues. The CDR3 reads CDSSLGTGTKTGGLFF. CDR3 in DNA: TGTGACAGCAGTTTAGGGACAGGGACAAAGACCGGGGGGCTGTTTTTT.

Concerning this clonotype: The junction departs from germline at one end; a sequencing error may be responsible. The V and J genes are TRBV5-1 and TRBJ2-2; 8 bases agree with TRBD2. The CDR3 is 16 amino acids. Germline lookup yields CDR1 SGHRS and CDR2 YFSETQ. The CDR3 reads CASSLVSGESTGELIF. The CDR3 DNA reads as TGCGCCAGCAGCTTGGTTAGCGGGGAATCCACCGGGGAGCTGATTTTT.

Worth noting for this clonotype: Sequence at one end of the junction differs from germline and may be a read error. The chain joins TRBV12-3 or TRBV12-4 to TRBJ2-1, with D perhaps TRBD1 or TRBD2 (5 bases each). CDR3 size: 15 residues. The CDR3 coding sequence is TGTGTCAGCAGTTCCTCGGGACGGGGATCTAATAAGCAGTTCTTC. Its protein product is CVSSSSGRGSNKQFF.

A remark on this clonotype: In this CDR3 the conserved last residue, phenylalanine or tryptophan, is missing, so a read error is likely. Because the CDR3's place on the DNA is in doubt, the DNA is left out and the CDR3 is given as listed by TCRdb. The chain carries TRBV11-2 and TRBJ2-3. With termini counted, the CDR3 has 13 amino acids. Germline V gene data show CDR1 as SGHAT and CDR2 as FQNNGV. CDR3 amino acids: CASSLDRADTHYY.

The chain uses TRBV11-2 and TRBJ1-1, with unresolved D. Germline V gene lookup returns CDR1 SGHAT and CDR2 FQNNGV. The CDR3 runs 15 residues. The chain's CDR3 is CVSSLESEANTEAFF. The CDR3 DNA is TGTGTCAGTAGCTTAGAGTCGGAGGCGAACACTGAAGCTTTCTTT.

The chain recombines TRBV10-3 with TRBJ2-7; 9 nucleotides align to TRBD2. The CDR3 consists of 14 residues. Germline loops: CDR1 ENHRY, CDR2 SYGVKD. CDR3 sequence (DNA): TGTGACATGAGTGAGGGGACTAGCATCTACGAGCAGTACTTC. Its translation is CDMSEGTSIYEQYF.

With regard to this clonotype: Germline is not matched at one junction end, which may reflect a read error. This chain uses TRBV29-1 with TRBJ2-5; TRBD1 or TRBD2 may be the D gene (5 bases each). This CDR3 comprises 11 residues. CDR1 and CDR2 from the germline V gene are SQVTM and ANQGSEA. The CDR3 DNA sequence: TGCAGCACCAGACAGAGGGAGACCCAATACTTC. It translates to CSTRQRETQYF.

On this clonotype itself: This may come from a read error, since a much larger clone is one base off. The chain combines TRBV28 with TRBJ2-5, with D tentatively TRBD1 (5 bases). V was shortened by 5 bases and J by 5 bases, with 18 bases between the two germline ends. The V gene's germline CDR1 is MDHEN and CDR2 SYDVKM. The CDR3 has 15 amino acids. CDR3 sequence (DNA): TGTGCCAGCAGTACCCCGGTAGGGGTGGTGGAGACCCAGTACTTC. Its protein is CASSTPVGVVETQYF.

This clonotype appeared many times. J is TRBJ2-7 and V is TRBV30, with 14 bases fitting TRBD2. Germline V lookup: CDR1 GTSNPN, CDR2 SVGIG (reference sequence). The V and J ends lost 4 bases and 2 bases, in that order; junction bases with no gene match: 4. CDR3 length: 15 residues. CDR3 region: CAWKGLAGGTYEQYF. The CDR3 coding sequence is TGTGCCTGGAAAGGACTAGCGGGAGGAACCTACGAGCAGTACTTC.

Concerning this clonotype: Being one base from a much bigger clone, this may be a read error. The V call is TRBV28, the J call TRBJ2-7; D might be TRBD1 (5 bases). The CDR3 has 14 amino acids. CDR1 and CDR2 from the germline V gene are MDHEN and SYDVKM. CDR3 residues: CASTPTVLSYQQYF. CDR3 nucleotides: TGTGCCAGCACCCCGACAGTACTTTCCTACCAGCAGTACTTC. The full variable domain, completed using reference TRBV28 and TRBJ2-7, is DVKVTQSSRYLVKRTGEKVFLECVQDMDHENMFWYRQDPGLGLRLIYFSYDVKMKEKGDIPEGYSVSREKKERFSLILESASTNQTSMYLCASTPTVLSYQQYFGPGTRLTVT.

Remarks on this clonotype: A much larger clone is a single base away; this may be a read error. The rearrangement links TRBV5-1 to TRBJ2-3; D remains ambiguous. From germline, CDR1 is SGHRS and CDR2 YFSETQ. Trimming pared 6 bases from V and 1 base from J, leaving 12 bases between. The CDR3 sequence is 14 residues long. This CDR3 reads CASIPSAGTDTQYF. The CDR3 DNA is TGCGCCAGCATCCCATCGGCGGGCACAGATACGCAGTATTTT. Full variable domain (outside the CDR3, taken from reference TRBV5-1 and TRBJ2-3): KAGVTQTPRYLIKTRGQQVTLSCSPISGHRSVSWYQQTPGQGLQFLFEYFSETQRNKGNFPGRFSGRQFSNSRSEMNVSTLELGDSALYLCASIPSAGTDTQYFGPGTRLTVL.

Remarks on this clonotype: Germline is not matched at one junction end, which may reflect a read error. This chain connects TRBV11-2 to TRBJ2-1; 9 bases are a match to TRBD1. This CDR3 contains 16 residues. Germline V gene lookup returns CDR1 SGHAT and CDR2 FQNNGV. Here the CDR3 DNA reads TGTGACAGCAGCTTCGAAGCGGGACAGGGTATGAATGAGCAGTTCTTC. It specifies CDSSFEAGQGMNEQFF.

The table lists this clonotype with a few counts. The CDR3 does not close with the conserved phenylalanine or tryptophan, likely indicating a read error. V usage is TRBV11-2 and J usage is TRBJ2-3; possibly TRBD2 for D (6 bases). V lost 6 bases to trimming and J lost 3 bases, with 19 bases between them. Looked up from germline, CDR1 is SGHAT and CDR2 is FQNNGV. The CDR3 totals 16 residues. The chain's CDR3 is CASSLWGQLATDTQYL. CDR3 nucleotide sequence: TGTGCCAGCAGTCTGTGGGGTCAGCTAGCGACAGATACGCAGTATTTG.

This clonotype was detected only a few times. Its ends do not fully match the called genes, so a read error is possible. The chain carries TRBV28 and TRBJ2-7; D gene uncertain. Per the germline V gene, CDR1 is MDHEN and CDR2 is SYDVKM. This CDR3 region has 15 residues. The CDR3 sequence is CASSLSGNAPAEQYF. CDR3 in DNA: TGTGCCAGTAGTTTATCAGGAAACGCGCCGGCCGAGCAGTACTTC.

As concerns this clonotype: Relative to the germline gene, one junction end is altered; a read error may explain this. The J gene is TRBJ2-4, the V gene TRBV5-1; 9 nucleotides line up with TRBD1. Germline assignment: CDR1 SGHRS and CDR2 YFSETQ. The CDR3 runs 15 residues. Written as DNA, the CDR3 is TGCGTCAGCAGGTTCCGGGACAGGGAGGCAGACATTCAGTACTTC. This gives the protein CVSRFRDREADIQYF.

As concerns this clonotype: At one end the junction does not follow the germline gene, possibly because of a read error. J is TRBJ2-1 and V is TRBV11-2; D not certain. The CDR3 consists of 14 residues. The germline gives CDR1 SGHAT, CDR2 FQNNGV. The CDR3 coding sequence is TGTGCCAGCAGCTTTGGCAGAGCCGTCAATGGGCAGTTCTTC. Protein product: CASSFGRAVNGQFF.